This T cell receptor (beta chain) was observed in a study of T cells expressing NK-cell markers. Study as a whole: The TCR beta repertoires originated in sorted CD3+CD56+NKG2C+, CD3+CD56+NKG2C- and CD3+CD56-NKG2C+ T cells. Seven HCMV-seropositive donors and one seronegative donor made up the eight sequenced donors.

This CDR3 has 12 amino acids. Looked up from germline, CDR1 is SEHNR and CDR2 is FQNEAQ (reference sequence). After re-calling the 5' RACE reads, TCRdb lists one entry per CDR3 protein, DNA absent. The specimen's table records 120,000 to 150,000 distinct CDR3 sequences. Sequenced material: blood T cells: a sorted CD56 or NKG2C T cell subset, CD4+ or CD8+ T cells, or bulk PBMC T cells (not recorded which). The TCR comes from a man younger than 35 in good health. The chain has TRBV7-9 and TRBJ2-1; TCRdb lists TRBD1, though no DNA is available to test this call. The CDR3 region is CASSQGAREQFF.